Listed below are T cell receptor beta chains from one sample, sequenced in a study of shared clonotypes between healthy human individuals. Clones were read by immunoSEQ multiplex PCR, and TCRdb kept only the in-frame ones, dropping some. The profile shows 2 million to 2.5 million clones, almost 96% of them singletons. Sequencing used naive CD4+ T cells sorted from blood. Every receptor here comes from a man younger than 35 in good health. CDR3s include the opening cysteine and the closing phenylalanine or tryptophan. The D gene is left open where the match is weak. Clone size is shown for a subset of rows, as once, few, many or a class of expanded clone.

d_gene: NA
j_gene: TRBJ2-3
v_gene: TRBV30
abundance: NA
CDR3aa: CAWSGLAGSTDTQYF
CDR3nt: TGTGCCTGGAGTGGCCTCGCGGGGAGCACAGATACGCAGTATTTT

d_gene: NA
j_gene: TRBJ2-7
v_gene: TRBV7-2
abundance: NA
CDR3aa: CASSPRVTGEQYF
CDR3nt: TGTGCCAGCAGCCCCCGGGTCACTGGCGAGCAGTACTTC

d_gene: TRBD1
j_gene: TRBJ2-1
v_gene: TRBV10-3
abundance: NA
CDR3aa: CATVRDRDYNEQFF
CDR3nt: TGTGCCACCGTACGAGACAGGGACTACAATGAGCAGTTCTTC

d_gene: NA
j_gene: TRBJ1-2
v_gene: TRBV10-3
abundance: NA
CDR3aa: CAMGGGTNYGYTF
CDR3nt: TGTGCCATGGGAGGGGGGACTAACTATGGCTACACCTTC

d_gene: NA
j_gene: TRBJ1-2
v_gene: TRBV7-9
abundance: NA
CDR3aa: CASSSGRQYNYGYTF
CDR3nt: TGTGCCAGCAGCTCAGGGAGGCAGTATAACTATGGCTACACCTTC

d_gene: NA
j_gene: TRBJ1-2
v_gene: TRBV25-1
abundance: NA
CDR3aa: CATGVNYGYTF
CDR3nt: TGTGCCACAGGGGTTAACTATGGCTACACCTTC

d_gene: TRBD1
j_gene: TRBJ1-6
v_gene: TRBV9
abundance: NA
CDR3aa: CASSVGGGQSNSPLHF
CDR3nt: TGTGCCAGCAGCGTGGGGGGGGGACAGAGTAATTCACCCCTCCACTTT

d_gene: TRBD1
j_gene: TRBJ1-2
v_gene: TRBV2
abundance: NA
CDR3aa: CASSGQGVEGYTF
CDR3nt: TGTGCCAGCAGTGGACAGGGGGTGGAGGGCTACACCTTC

d_gene: NA
j_gene: TRBJ2-7
v_gene: TRBV10-3
abundance: NA
CDR3aa: CAISESKISGEQYF
CDR3nt: TGTGCCATCAGTGAGTCCAAGATCTCGGGCGAGCAGTACTTC

d_gene: NA
j_gene: TRBJ2-5
v_gene: TRBV11-2
abundance: once
CDR3aa: CASSPGSETQYF
CDR3nt: TGTGCCAGCAGCCCAGGGTCGGAGACCCAGTACTTC

d_gene: NA
j_gene: TRBJ1-1
v_gene: TRBV6-5
abundance: NA
CDR3aa: CASSYGPARNTEAFF
CDR3nt: TGTGCCAGCAGTTACGGACCTGCTCGGAACACTGAAGCTTTCTTT

d_gene: NA
j_gene: TRBJ1-1
v_gene: TRBV7-9
abundance: NA
CDR3aa: CASSLALGVF
CDR3nt: TGTGCCAGCAGCTTAGCGCTGGGGGTCTTT

d_gene: NA
j_gene: TRBJ2-1
v_gene: TRBV14
abundance: NA
CDR3aa: CASSKDNNEQFF
CDR3nt: TGTGCCAGCAGCAAAGACAACAATGAGCAGTTCTTC

d_gene: TRBD1
j_gene: TRBJ2-7
v_gene: TRBV19
abundance: NA
CDR3aa: CASSLDPGQGKYEQYF
CDR3nt: TGTGCCAGTAGTCTCGATCCGGGACAGGGGAAATACGAGCAGTACTTC

d_gene: NA
j_gene: TRBJ2-7
v_gene: TRBV7-9
abundance: NA
CDR3aa: CASSLGSLVGEQYF
CDR3nt: TGTGCCAGCAGCTTAGGTTCTCTGGTAGGGGAGCAGTACTTC

d_gene: NA
j_gene: TRBJ2-1
v_gene: TRBV30
abundance: once
CDR3aa: CAWSRRGGPSSYNEQFF
CDR3nt: TGTGCCTGGAGTCGCCGAGGGGGACCGAGCTCCTACAATGAGCAGTTCTTC

d_gene: TRBD2
j_gene: TRBJ2-3
v_gene: TRBV27
abundance: NA
CDR3aa: CASSLAGGPDTQYF
CDR3nt: TGTGCCAGCAGTCTAGCGGGAGGGCCAGATACGCAGTATTTT

d_gene: TRBD1
j_gene: TRBJ1-2
v_gene: TRBV6-6
abundance: NA
CDR3aa: CASSQGQGSYGYTF
CDR3nt: TGTGCCAGCAGTCAGGGACAGGGGAGCTATGGCTACACCTTC

d_gene: NA
j_gene: TRBJ1-3
v_gene: TRBV11-2
abundance: NA
CDR3aa: CASSRQEGLLNTIYF
CDR3nt: TGTGCCAGCAGCCGTCAAGAGGGGTTATTAAACACCATATATTTT

d_gene: TRBD2
j_gene: TRBJ2-5
v_gene: TRBV4-3
abundance: NA
CDR3aa: CASSQLGTSGGGETQYF
CDR3nt: TGCGCCAGCAGCCAACTCGGGACTAGCGGGGGGGGAGAGACCCAGTACTTC

d_gene: NA
j_gene: TRBJ1-5
v_gene: TRBV7-2
abundance: few
CDR3aa: CASSYEHQPQHF
CDR3nt: TGTGCCAGCAGTTATGAGCATCAGCCCCAGCATTTT

d_gene: NA
j_gene: TRBJ1-3
v_gene: TRBV19
abundance: NA
CDR3aa: CASAPVGGSAGNTIYF
CDR3nt: TGTGCCAGTGCGCCCGTCGGGGGGTCGGCAGGAAACACCATATATTTT

d_gene: TRBD2
j_gene: TRBJ2-7
v_gene: TRBV6-5
abundance: NA
CDR3aa: CASSSAGASYEQYF
CDR3nt: TGTGCCAGCAGTTCAGCGGGAGCCTCCTACGAGCAGTACTTC

d_gene: TRBD2
j_gene: TRBJ2-5
v_gene: TRBV4-1
abundance: NA
CDR3aa: CASSQGSGRYQETQYF
CDR3nt: TGCGCCAGCAGCCAAGGTAGCGGGAGGTACCAAGAGACCCAGTACTTC

d_gene: NA
j_gene: TRBJ2-2
v_gene: TRBV2
abundance: once
CDR3aa: CASRGTLNTGELFF
CDR3nt: TGTGCCAGCAGAGGGACTTTAAACACCGGGGAGCTGTTTTTT

d_gene: TRBD1
j_gene: TRBJ2-7
v_gene: TRBV5-1
abundance: once
CDR3aa: CASRLKTGSSYEQYF
CDR3nt: TGCGCCAGCAGGCTGAAGACAGGGAGCTCCTACGAGCAGTACTTC

d_gene: TRBD1
j_gene: TRBJ1-2
v_gene: TRBV10-3
abundance: NA
CDR3aa: CAISEGGPYGYTF
CDR3nt: TGTGCCATCAGTGAAGGGGGCCCCTATGGCTACACCTTC

d_gene: TRBD1
j_gene: TRBJ2-3
v_gene: TRBV18
abundance: NA
CDR3aa: CASSPILRQGGTDTQYF
CDR3nt: TGTGCCAGCTCACCAATTCTTCGACAGGGGGGGACAGATACGCAGTATTTT

d_gene: TRBD1
j_gene: TRBJ1-6
v_gene: TRBV7-9
abundance: NA
CDR3aa: CASSLNPGQGLGPLHF
CDR3nt: TGTGCCAGCAGCCTCAATCCGGGACAGGGACTCGGACCCCTCCACTTT

d_gene: NA
j_gene: TRBJ1-3
v_gene: TRBV19
abundance: once
CDR3aa: CASSSRGFSGNTIYF
CDR3nt: TGTGCCAGTAGTAGTCGGGGGTTTTCTGGAAACACCATATATTTT

d_gene: TRBD1
j_gene: TRBJ2-7
v_gene: TRBV28
abundance: NA
CDR3aa: CASQTTGGSYEQYF
CDR3nt: TGTGCCAGCCAGACGACAGGGGGTTCCTACGAGCAGTACTTC

d_gene: TRBD2
j_gene: TRBJ2-3
v_gene: TRBV10-1
abundance: once
CDR3aa: CASSAGGRSGDTQYF
CDR3nt: TGCGCCAGCAGTGCCGGCGGGAGGTCGGGAGATACGCAGTATTTT

d_gene: NA
j_gene: TRBJ1-1
v_gene: TRBV30
abundance: NA
CDR3aa: CAWSKPRTDPNTEAFF
CDR3nt: TGTGCCTGGAGTAAACCCCGGACAGATCCTAACACTGAAGCTTTCTTT

d_gene: NA
j_gene: TRBJ1-2
v_gene: TRBV4-1
abundance: NA
CDR3aa: CASSATTGTGYGYTF
CDR3nt: TGCGCCAGCAGCGCAACCACAGGGACGGGCTATGGCTACACCTTC

d_gene: NA
j_gene: TRBJ2-1
v_gene: TRBV2
abundance: NA
CDR3aa: CASSEGASSYNEQFF
CDR3nt: TGTGCCAGCAGTGAGGGGGCAAGCTCCTACAATGAGCAGTTCTTC

d_gene: NA
j_gene: TRBJ1-1
v_gene: TRBV6-1
abundance: NA
CDR3aa: CASSEYSRNTEAFF
CDR3nt: TGTGCCAGCAGTGAATATTCGAGGAACACTGAAGCTTTCTTT

d_gene: NA
j_gene: TRBJ1-1
v_gene: TRBV30
abundance: NA
CDR3aa: CAWTHQHGTEAFF
CDR3nt: TGTGCCTGGACCCACCAACACGGCACTGAAGCTTTCTTT

d_gene: NA
j_gene: TRBJ2-5
v_gene: TRBV11-3
abundance: NA
CDR3aa: CASSLGVSQQETQYF
CDR3nt: TGTGCCAGCAGCTTAGGAGTTTCACAGCAAGAGACCCAGTACTTC

d_gene: TRBD1
j_gene: TRBJ2-2
v_gene: TRBV10-3
abundance: NA
CDR3aa: CAISGGQQNTGELFF
CDR3nt: TGTGCCATCAGTGGGGGACAGCAAAACACCGGGGAGCTGTTTTTT

d_gene: NA
j_gene: TRBJ2-5
v_gene: TRBV7-8
abundance: NA
CDR3aa: CASSSEGITRVTQYF
CDR3nt: TGTGCCAGCAGCTCCGAGGGGATCACCCGGGTGACCCAGTACTTC

d_gene: TRBD2
j_gene: TRBJ2-3
v_gene: TRBV6-1
abundance: NA
CDR3aa: CASRAGGGTDTQYF
CDR3nt: TGTGCCAGCAGGGCGGGAGGGGGCACAGATACGCAGTATTTT